This is a list of T cell receptor beta chains from one sample in a study of early T cells in non-severe SARS-CoV-2 infection. TCRdb re-called the 5' RACE reads through MiXCR, storing one row per CDR3 protein. This sample yields some 62,000 distinct CDR3 sequences, of which about 9.9% are seen a single time; 1.2% belongs to the top ten. Sequenced: whole blood. These receptors were collected from an adult who was a healthcare worker with PCR-confirmed SARS-CoV-2 infection or an uninfected control (not recorded which). Both conserved end residues are part of each CDR3. The D gene is left open where the match is weak. Rows may omit the clone size; those that give it use once, few, many or a size class.

TRBD2	TRBV6-5	TRBJ2-1	few	TGTGCCAGCAGCCTGACTGGCGGGGGGGTAGGCAATGAGCAGTTCTTC	CASSLTGGGVGNEQFF
-	TRBV19	TRBJ2-1	many	TGTGCCAGTAACCCCCCGGGCAGGGGCTACAATGAGCAGTTCTTC	CASNPPGRGYNEQFF
TRBD1	TRBV5-1	TRBJ2-5	-	TGCGCCAGCAGCTTGGGGGGACAGGGGGCGAAGACCCAGTACTTC	CASSLGGQGAKTQYF
-	TRBV12-3/TRBV12-4	TRBJ1-1	few	TGTGCCAGCAGTATTACTACGAGGAACACTGAAGCTTTCTTT	CASSITTRNTEAFF
-	TRBV29-1	TRBJ2-1	few	TGCAGCGTACGCGCTCAGGGGAGCTCCTACAATGAGCAGTTCTTC	CSVRAQGSSYNEQFF
-	TRBV20-1	TRBJ1-1	few	TGCAGTGCGCCGACACACACAGTGAACACTGAAGCTTTCTTT	CSAPTHTVNTEAFF
-	TRBV24-1	TRBJ2-6	-	TGTGCCACCAGTGATCCTACTGCTTTGGACAGCCCTGGGGCCAACGTCCTGACTTTC	CATSDPTALDSPGANVLTF
-	TRBV5-1	TRBJ2-2	few	TGCGCCAGCAGCTTGGAACAGCCAGCCGGGGAGCTGTTTTTT	CASSLEQPAGELFF
-	TRBV30	TRBJ1-6	many	TGTGCCTGGAGTGCCTCGTTTGAGAATTCACCCCTCCACTTT	CAWSASFENSPLHF
TRBD1	TRBV7-2	TRBJ2-3	many	TGTGCCAGCAGCCCCCGACAGGGCCGGAGTGATACGCAGTATTTT	CASSPRQGRSDTQYF
-	TRBV2	TRBJ1-2	-	TGTGCCAGCAGTGAAGCTTGGGCAAGTGGCTACACCTTC	CASSEAWASGYTF
TRBD1	TRBV5-1	TRBJ1-2	-	TGCGCCAGCAGCTCGCCGGGACAGCCTGCTGGCTACACCTTC	CASSSPGQPAGYTF
-	TRBV29-1	TRBJ2-3	once	TGCAGCGTTCGAGGGGCCATCACAGATACGCAGTATTTT	CSVRGAITDTQYF
-	TRBV12-3/TRBV12-4	TRBJ2-3	-	TGTGCCAGCAGTATCCCGACAGGAGGAGATACGCAGTATTTT	CASSIPTGGDTQYF
TRBD2	TRBV12-3/TRBV12-4	TRBJ2-3	-	TGTGCCAGCACCTCGGGGACTAGCGCTACGCAGTATTTT	CASTSGTSATQYF
-	TRBV18	TRBJ2-3	many	TGTGCCAGCTCACCAGGAGGGGGGCCCGGAGATACGCAGTATTTT	CASSPGGGPGDTQYF
-	TRBV7-8	TRBJ1-1	many	TGTGCCAGCAGCTTTACAGGGACCGAAGCTTTCTTT	CASSFTGTEAFF
-	TRBV6-2/TRBV6-3	TRBJ2-1	few	TGTGCCAGCAGTCGCCCAACCCTTAAGGATCCCGGTGAGCAGTTCTTC	CASSRPTLKDPGEQFF
-	TRBV12-3/TRBV12-4	TRBJ1-2	many	TGTGCCAGCAGTTTTCAGCAGTGGACGGGGCAGACCTTC	CASSFQQWTGQTF
TRBD1	TRBV2	TRBJ2-1	-	TGTGCCAGCAGTTCCTCAGGGGGAGAAAAGGGTGAGCAGTTCTTC	CASSSSGGEKGEQFF
-	TRBV5-1	TRBJ2-1	many	TGCGCCAGCAGCTTGGATCTAGGGAATGAGCAGTTCTTC	CASSLDLGNEQFF
-	TRBV12-3/TRBV12-4	TRBJ1-2	few	TGTGCCAGCAGTGCCCAGGGATATGGCTACACCTTC	CASSAQGYGYTF
-	TRBV4-1	TRBJ2-5	few	TGCGCCAGCAGCCAAGAAGGCGGCCAGCCTTCGGGCCAAGAGACCCAGTACTTC	CASSQEGGQPSGQETQYF
-	TRBV7-7	TRBJ2-5	-	TGTGCCAGCAGCCCCTCTTGGACTCCTTCTCCTAAGGGAGAGACCCAGTACTTC	CASSPSWTPSPKGETQYF
-	TRBV11-2	TRBJ2-4	-	TGTGCCAGCAGCTTAGGAGGACACTTAGCCAAAAACATTCAGTACTTC	CASSLGGHLAKNIQYF
TRBD1	TRBV6-5	TRBJ2-3	-	TGTGCCAGCAGCCAACTCCACAGGGGAAGGGATACGCAGTATTTT	CASSQLHRGRDTQYF
TRBD1	TRBV15	TRBJ2-3	-	TGTGCCACCAGGATTGACTACAGGGGTAATACGCAGTATTTT	CATRIDYRGNTQYF
TRBD2	TRBV5-1	TRBJ2-3	-	TGCGCCAGCAGCGCGGGGGGCGTCACAGATACGCAGTATTTT	CASSAGGVTDTQYF
-	TRBV18	TRBJ2-3	few	TGTGCCAGCTCACCACCTTCCACCCCAGATACGCAGTATTTT	CASSPPSTPDTQYF
-	TRBV12-3/TRBV12-4	TRBJ1-3	many	TGTGCCAGCAGTTTAGGGGGTATCTCTGGAAACACCATATATTTT	CASSLGGISGNTIYF
TRBD2	TRBV11-2	TRBJ2-3	few	TGTGCCAGCAGCCTTAATGCGGGGGGAGATACGCAGTATTTT	CASSLNAGGDTQYF
-	TRBV25-1	TRBJ2-5	-	TGTGCCAGCAGTGAGCGGGACGATCCGAAGCGAGAGACCCAGTACTTC	CASSERDDPKRETQYF
-	TRBV20-1	TRBJ1-4	few	TGCAGTGCTAGAGATCATAAGACAAATGAAAAACTGTTTTTT	CSARDHKTNEKLFF
-	TRBV7-9	TRBJ2-5	few	TGTGCCAGCAGCTACCTAGGGGGGCAAGAGACCCAGTACTTC	CASSYLGGQETQYF
TRBD1	TRBV28	TRBJ2-1	few	TGTGCCAGCAGTCTACAGGGGGCGCCAGAAAATGAGCAGTTCTTC	CASSLQGAPENEQFF
-	TRBV5-5	TRBJ1-5	few	TGTGCCAGCAGACCAGGGTTGAGCGGGAGTCAGCCCCAGCATTTT	CASRPGLSGSQPQHF
-	TRBV5-1	TRBJ2-5	-	TGCGCCAGCGCGGAGTTAACCGGGATCCAAGAGACCCAGTACTTC	CASAELTGIQETQYF
-	TRBV6-1	TRBJ2-2	few	TGTGCCAGCCCAACAAAGAACACCGGGGAGCTGTTTTTT	CASPTKNTGELFF
-	TRBV7-8	TRBJ1-5	-	TGTGCCAGCAGCTTAAGTTCGTACACAGGGAGAAATCAGCCCCAGCATTTT	CASSLSSYTGRNQPQHF
-	TRBV5-4	TRBJ2-5	many	TGTGCCAGCAGCTGGGGTACAGTCCAAGAGACCCAGTACTTC	CASSWGTVQETQYF
TRBD2	TRBV5-6	TRBJ2-5	-	TGTGCCAGCAGTCCCGGGACTAGCGTGGGAGAGACCCAGTACTTC	CASSPGTSVGETQYF
-	TRBV28	TRBJ2-2	many	TGTGCCAGCAGTTCTTTCTCGGCGGTCAACACCGGGGAGCTGTTTTTT	CASSSFSAVNTGELFF
TRBD1	TRBV5-1	TRBJ1-4	-	TGCGCCAGCAGCTGGGCCGCAGGGGACAGGAATGAAAAACTGTTTTTT	CASSWAAGDRNEKLFF
-	TRBV4-1	TRBJ1-4	few	TGCGCCAGCAGCCAAGCGGGCCAGGGTTCTGAAATACTGTTTTTT	CASSQAGQGSEILFF
TRBD1	TRBV6-1	TRBJ2-2	-	TGTGCCAGTTCGACTAACCATGGACAGGGAGGAACCGGGGAGCTGTTTTTT	CASSTNHGQGGTGELFF
-	TRBV5-8	TRBJ2-3	few	TGTGCCAGCAGCTGGGACGGTAGCACAGATACGCAGTATTTT	CASSWDGSTDTQYF
TRBD1	TRBV6-4	TRBJ1-6	-	TGTGCCAGCAGTCAAGAAGGGGGCCGATCACCCCTCCACTTT	CASSQEGGRSPLHF
-	TRBV18	TRBJ1-6	many	TGTGCCAGCTCACCACGTAATTCACCCCTCCACTTT	CASSPRNSPLHF
-	TRBV6-6	TRBJ2-1	-	TGTGCCAGCAGTTACGCCCGGGGGGCGGGGTACAATGAGCAGTTCTTC	CASSYARGAGYNEQFF